These 22 T cell receptor beta chains came from one sample sequenced in a study of T cell responses to AZD1222 COVID-19 vaccine. TCRdb's copy holds only in-frame clones and misses some; the assay was immunoSEQ multiplex PCR. The sample includes about 100,000 clones, around 84% seen only once; the top ten take 3% to 4%. The specimen comprised peripheral blood, sampled on day 0 of AZD1222 vaccination. The source is an adult in good health.

CDR3 protein: CASSPRRDRQPQHF. CDR3 sequence (DNA): TGTGCCAGCAGCCCTAGGCGGGACAGGCAGCCCCAGCATTTT. The chain combines TRBV7-2 with TRBJ1-5; TRBD1 agrees at 8 bases. There are 14 residues in the CDR3. Germline CDR1 SGHTA, CDR2 FQGNSA. Germline trimming cut 5 bases from V and 7 bases from J; bases unmatched to any gene: 7.

The chain joins TRBV5-8 to TRBJ2-7; D call uncertain. The CDR3 contains 11 residues. V dropped 2 bases and J dropped 4 bases, with 4 bases sitting between them. In germline, CDR1 is SGHTS, CDR2 YDEGEE. The CDR3 loop reads CASSLKYEQYF. Here the CDR3 DNA reads TGTGCCAGCAGCTTAAAATACGAGCAGTACTTC. Based on the CDR3 plus reference TRBV5-8 and TRBJ2-7, the full variable domain is EAGVTQSPTHLIKTRGQQATLRCSPISGHTSVYWYQQALGLGLQFLLWYDEGEERNRGNFPPRFSGRQFPNYSSELNVNALELEDSALYLCASSLKYEQYFGPGTRLTVT.

The table lists this clone with a few counts. The chain combines TRBV12-3 or TRBV12-4 with TRBJ1-5; maybe TRBD1 (5 bases). Trimming stripped 8 bases from V and 5 bases from J, with 13 bases between. The CDR3 runs 13 residues. The CDR3 spells CASAGTGDQPQHF. The CDR3 coding sequence is TGTGCCAGCGCCGGGACGGGTGATCAGCCCCAGCATTTT.

The chain joins TRBV5-6 to TRBJ2-7, with D possibly being TRBD1 (5 bases). The V end was cut by 4 bases, the J end by 5 bases, with 16 bases between. Germline V gene sequence: CDR1 SGHDT, CDR2 YYEEEE. The CDR3 is made up of 14 amino acids. The CDR3 DNA reads TGTGCCAGCAGCAGGTGGCAGGGCTTGCACGAGCAGTACTTC. It yields the protein CASSRWQGLHEQYF.

This clone was found a few times. The chain has TRBV5-4 and TRBJ2-1, with 9 bases fitting TRBD1. Germline trimming cut 0 bases from V and 6 bases from J; bases unmatched to any gene: 4. The CDR3 contains 15 residues. Germline V CDR1 and CDR2: SGHNT, YYREEE (reference sequence). CDR3 nucleotides: TGTGCCAGCAGCTTGGGGGGACAGGGTCGCAATGAGCAGTTCTTC. It translates to CASSLGGQGRNEQFF.

The chain employs TRBV19 and TRBJ1-1; unclear D gene. CDR3 size: 15 residues. V was pared by 9 bases and J by 2 bases, with 19 bases between. Looked up from germline, CDR1 is LNHDA and CDR2 is SQIVND (reference sequence). CDR3 sequence (DNA): TGTGCCAGCTGGGGTGGCAGCCGCTTCAACACTGAAGCTTTCTTT. Translation gives CASWGGSRFNTEAFF.

The rearrangement joins TRBV7-2 to TRBJ2-1; TRBD1 matches 9 bases. The CDR3 spans 15 residues. V trimming: 7 bases; J trimming: 7 bases; junction bases outside the gene matches: 11. Per the germline V gene, CDR1 is SGHTA and CDR2 is FQGNSA. The CDR3 is CASTPGTGSLNEQFF. The CDR3 DNA reads as TGTGCCAGCACCCCCGGGACAGGGAGTCTTAATGAGCAGTTCTTC.

This clone was observed a single time. The chain couples TRBV18 to TRBJ2-2; D call uncertain. CDR1 KGHSH and CDR2 LQKENI come from the germline V gene. Trimming pared 8 bases from V and 2 bases from J, leaving 15 bases between. There are 15 residues in the CDR3. CDR3 in amino acids: CASPPPGSNTGELFF. Here the CDR3 DNA reads TGTGCCAGCCCCCCACCGGGCAGCAACACCGGGGAGCTGTTTTTT.

The chain couples TRBV2 to TRBJ2-7; 10 bases are shared with TRBD1. The CDR3 covers 14 residues. Unmatched junction bases numbered 3, after V lost 6 bases and J lost 1 base. Germline CDR1 is SNHLY and CDR2 is FYNNEI. For the CDR3, the DNA is TGTGCCAGCAGCCGGGGACAGGGGTCCTACGAGCAGTACTTC. The encoded protein is CASSRGQGSYEQYF.

The rearrangement joins TRBV3-1 (or the pseudogene TRBV3-2) to TRBJ1-6, with D hard to call. The germline gives CDR1 LGHDT, CDR2 YNNKEL (reference sequence). CDR3 length equals 17 residues. Trimming removed 0 bases at V and 8 bases at J, with 17 bases between. The CDR3: CASSQEMGWNRDSPLHF. The CDR3 DNA reads as TGTGCCAGCAGCCAAGAAATGGGGTGGAATCGGGATTCACCCCTCCACTTT.

The rearrangement links TRBV2 to TRBJ2-2; TRBD1 or TRBD2 may be the D gene (6 bases each). The CDR3 is 16 amino acids. The germline V gene encodes CDR1 SNHLY and CDR2 FYNNEI. Trimming removed 2 bases at V and 8 bases at J, with 18 bases between. The CDR3 sequence is CASSERSAGGSGELFF. In DNA form, the CDR3 reads TGTGCCAGCAGTGAACGGTCGGCCGGGGGCTCGGGGGAGCTGTTTTTT.

The rearrangement uses TRBV5-1 and TRBJ2-7; D may be TRBD1 (7 bases). Trimming removed 3 bases at V and 1 base at J, with 14 bases between. Germline V gives CDR1 SGHRS, CDR2 YFSETQ. The CDR3 spans 15 residues. CDR3: CASSSETGRSYEQYF. The CDR3 DNA reads as TGCGCCAGCAGCTCAGAGACAGGGAGGTCCTACGAGCAGTACTTC.

V usage is TRBV28 and J usage is TRBJ1-4, with 9 bases matching TRBD1. CDR1 MDHEN and CDR2 SYDVKM come from the germline V gene. The CDR3 has 15 residues. V shed 3 bases and J 8 bases; nucleotides not matched to a gene: 7. The DNA for the CDR3 is TGTGCCAGCAGTTTCCCCGACAGGGGGGACGAAAAACTGTTTTTT. It is translated as CASSFPDRGDEKLFF.

V gene TRBV18 combines with J gene TRBJ1-3; possible D gene TRBD1, 6 bases. V was cut by 0 bases and J by 0 bases, with 12 bases left in between. CDR3 length equals 17 residues. The germline CDR1 and CDR2 sequences are KGHSH and LQKENI. The CDR3 spells CASSPPRQASSGNTIYF. DNA for the CDR3: TGTGCCAGCTCACCACCGAGACAGGCTAGCTCTGGAAACACCATATATTTT.

V gene TRBV5-1 combines with J gene TRBJ2-2; D might be TRBD2 (6 bases). The CDR3 length is 15 residues. The germline V and J ends were trimmed by 4 bases and 1 base, with 11 bases remaining between them. From germline, CDR1 is SGHRS and CDR2 YFSETQ. The DNA for the CDR3 is TGCGCCAGCAGCCTGGGGGGACGGAACACCGGGGAGCTGTTTTTT. The encoded protein is CASSLGGRNTGELFF. Supplemented by reference TRBV5-1 and TRBJ2-2, the full variable domain reads KAGVTQTPRYLIKTRGQQVTLSCSPISGHRSVSWYQQTPGQGLQFLFEYFSETQRNKGNFPGRFSGRQFSNSRSEMNVSTLELGDSALYLCASSLGGRNTGELFFGEGSRLTVL.

This sequence joins TRBV11-2 and TRBJ1-1, with TRBD1 identical over 8 bases. Unmatched junction bases numbered 6, after V lost 3 bases and J lost 3 bases. CDR1 and CDR2 from the germline V gene are SGHAT and FQNNGV. This CDR3 contains 15 residues. The CDR3 DNA sequence: TGTGCCAGCAGCTTTTTAGCGACAGGGGACACTGAAGCTTTCTTT. It translates to CASSFLATGDTEAFF.

The chain carries TRBV7-9 and TRBJ1-5; D gene uncertain. The length of the CDR3 is 16 residues. Germline V gene lookup returns CDR1 SEHNR and CDR2 FQNEAQ (reference sequence). Trimming took off 1 base at V and 5 bases at J, with 15 bases between the two ends. The CDR3 DNA follows: TGTGCCAGCAGCTTAGGAGATCGTGGGGAGGATCAGCCCCAGCATTTT. Translation gives CASSLGDRGEDQPQHF.

V and J are TRBV3-1 (or the pseudogene TRBV3-2) and TRBJ1-4; no clear D. There are 16 residues in the CDR3. The germline V and J ends were trimmed by 4 bases and 7 bases, with 19 bases remaining between them. The germline gives CDR1 LGHDT, CDR2 YNNKEL (reference sequence). The CDR3 nucleotides are TGTGCCAGCAGCCTCATTATTCCCCCTCATCTTGAAAAACTGTTTTTT. Its protein product is CASSLIIPPHLEKLFF.

The V gene is TRBV9, the J gene TRBJ2-2; D perhaps matches TRBD1 (5 bases). Between the trimmed V and J ends, which lost 0 bases and 3 bases, there was a span of 12 bases. Germline V lookup: CDR1 SGDLS, CDR2 YYNGEE. The CDR3 contains 16 residues. CDR3 nucleotide sequence: TGTGCCAGCAGCGTAGAACTGGGGCCCCACACCGGGGAGCTGTTTTTT. Translation: CASSVELGPHTGELFF.

The rearrangement joins TRBV4-1 to TRBJ2-1, with D unclear. The V and J ends lost 2 bases and 2 bases respectively, with 13 bases between them. The CDR3 loop spans 16 amino acids. Germline V CDR1 and CDR2: MGHRA, YSYEKL. Here the CDR3 reads CASSQHTSPPYNEQFF. In nucleotides, the CDR3 is TGCGCCAGCAGCCAACACACCAGCCCTCCCTACAATGAGCAGTTCTTC.

CDR3: CASSDRAERENEKLFF. As DNA, the CDR3 is TGTGCCAGCAGTGACAGGGCAGAAAGGGAGAATGAAAAACTGTTTTTT. The chain combines TRBV6-1 with TRBJ1-4; D possibly corresponds to TRBD1 (5 bases). The germline V and J ends were trimmed by 3 bases and 5 bases, with 16 bases remaining between them. CDR1 and CDR2 from the germline V gene are MNHNS and SASEGT. The CDR3 has 16 amino acids.

V and J are TRBV5-1 and TRBJ1-6; unclear D gene. Deletions cut 0 bases from V and 7 bases from J, with 8 bases between. Germline V gives CDR1 SGHRS, CDR2 YFSETQ. This CDR3 comprises 14 residues. The CDR3 sequence: CASSLGQPNSPLHF. The CDR3 nucleotides are TGCGCCAGCAGCTTGGGTCAGCCAAATTCACCCCTCCACTTT.